Shown below are 27 T cell receptor beta chains from a single sample sequenced in a study of cytomegalovirus exposure and HLA in healthy donors. Use of 60 Vbeta and 13 Jbeta primers characterized the PCR. The protocol was immunoSEQ multiplex PCR, while the TCRdb copy is restricted to in-frame clones and leaves out a portion. The sample holds under 250,000 clones. The sequenced material came from PBMCs. Source of these receptors: a girl aged 2 to 9 in good health and CMV-seropositive.

The genes are TRBV9 and TRBJ1-2, with 7 nucleotides matching TRBD1. CDR1 is SGDLS, CDR2 YYNGEE, per germline. The V and J ends lost 0 bases and 3 bases, in that order; junction bases with no gene match: 5. The CDR3 has 15 residues. CDR3 in amino acids: CASSVDRGGDYGYTF. The CDR3 nucleotides are TGTGCCAGCAGCGTAGACAGAGGGGGCGACTATGGCTACACCTTC. Variable domain in full (rest from reference TRBV9 and TRBJ1-2): DSGVTQTPKHLITATGQRVTLRCSPRSGDLSVYWYQQSLDQGLQFLIQYYNGEERAKGNILERFSAQQFPDLHSELNLSSLELGDSALYFCASSVDRGGDYGYTFGSGTRLTVV.

The J gene is TRBJ2-3, the V gene TRBV11-3, with TRBD2 as a possible D gene (5 bases). V dropped 6 bases and J dropped 0 bases, with 7 bases sitting between them. The germline gives CDR1 SGHNT, CDR2 YENEEA. CDR3 length: 13 residues. CDR3 residues: CASRGASTDTQYF. CDR3 coding DNA: TGTGCCAGCAGGGGAGCTAGCACAGATACGCAGTATTTT.

The V and J genes are TRBV19 and TRBJ1-4; tentatively, D is TRBD1 (6 bases). This CDR3 region has 14 residues. Trimming took off 6 bases at V and 3 bases at J, with 11 bases between the two ends. Looked up from germline, CDR1 is LNHDA and CDR2 is SQIVND (reference sequence). CDR3 in DNA: TGTGCCAGTAGGGATGCAGGGGCTAATGAAAAACTGTTTTTT. Translating it yields CASRDAGANEKLFF.

As for this clone: One junction end does not reproduce the germline sequence, and a read error may be involved. The CDR3, as DNA: TGTGCCAGCAGTGAGAGACTAGCGGGAACCGGGGGGCTGTTTTTT. Protein sequence: CASSERLAGTGGLFF. This chain uses TRBV2 with TRBJ2-2; the match to TRBD2 covers 11 bases. Looked up from germline, CDR1 is SNHLY and CDR2 is FYNNEI. The CDR3 contains 15 residues.

The gene calls are TRBV6-4 and TRBJ1-2; maybe TRBD1 (6 bases). V lost 3 bases and J lost 7, with 21 bases in between. Germline V lookup: CDR1 MRHNA, CDR2 SNTAGT. The CDR3 loop spans 16 amino acids. Here the CDR3 reads CASSEPRGSRFGGYTF. The CDR3 DNA reads TGTGCCAGCAGTGAACCCAGGGGTTCACGATTCGGTGGCTACACCTTC.

To note about this clone: One end of the junction fails to match germline, which may point to a read error. The chain joins TRBV11-2 to TRBJ1-2, with 8 positions matching TRBD1. Germline lookup yields CDR1 SGHAT and CDR2 FQNNGV. The length of the CDR3 is 12 residues. The CDR3 nucleotides are TGTGCCAGCAGCCAAGGACAGGGAGAATTAGTCTTC. Its translation: CASSQGQGELVF.

This rearrangement joins TRBV19 to TRBJ2-2; 8 bases are shared with TRBD1. The CDR3 length is 14 residues. Germline V CDR1 and CDR2: LNHDA, SQIVND (reference sequence). The ends lost 6 bases at V and 7 bases at J; junction bases unmatched: 7. In DNA form, the CDR3 reads TGTGCCAGTAGCCCCACAGGGGGTAACGGGGAGCTGTTTTTT. Translation gives CASSPTGGNGELFF.

V usage is TRBV19 and J usage is TRBJ1-1; 9 bases match TRBD1. Germline V gene lookup returns CDR1 LNHDA and CDR2 SQIVND (reference sequence). The ends lost 4 bases at V and 4 bases at J; junction bases unmatched: 4. The CDR3 contains 14 residues. The CDR3 loop is CASSKDRGGTEAFF. DNA for the CDR3: TGTGCCAGTAGTAAGGACAGGGGCGGCACTGAAGCTTTCTTT. Based on the CDR3 plus reference TRBV19 and TRBJ1-1, the full variable domain is DGGITQSPKYLFRKEGQNVTLSCEQNLNHDAMYWYRQDPGQGLRLIYYSQIVNDFQKGDIAEGYSVSREKKESFPLTVTSAQKNPTAFYLCASSKDRGGTEAFFGQGTRLTVV.

This CDR3 is CASSSTQGVKNQPQHF. CDR3 in DNA: TGTGCCAGCAGTTCAACCCAGGGTGTTAAAAATCAGCCCCAGCATTTT. The chain employs TRBV28 and TRBJ1-5, with a tentative D call TRBD1 (5 bases). Germline V gene sequence: CDR1 MDHEN, CDR2 SYDVKM. This CDR3 is built from 16 residues. Between the trimmed V and J ends, which lost 4 bases and 4 bases, there was a span of 17 bases.

The rearrangement links TRBV28 to TRBJ2-7, with D tentatively TRBD1 (6 bases). The CDR3 has 14 amino acids. Trimming removed 1 base at V and 7 bases at J, with 14 bases between. Germline assignment: CDR1 MDHEN and CDR2 SYDVKM. The CDR3 DNA is TGTGCCAGCAGTTTATTCCCTGCCCAGGGGGAGCAGTACTTC. Its protein product is CASSLFPAQGEQYF.

The chain recombines TRBV6-1 with TRBJ1-6; TRBD1 agrees at 9 bases. CDR3 length equals 15 residues. With V trimmed by 6 bases and J by 5 bases, 5 bases remained unmatched. Germline lookup yields CDR1 MNHNS and CDR2 SASEGT. Here the CDR3 DNA reads TGTGCCAGCAGCTGGGACAGGGCAAATAATTCACCCCTCCACTTT. It specifies CASSWDRANNSPLHF.

The DNA of the CDR3 is TGTGCCAGCAGTTCCGGGACTAGCGGGAACTACGAGCAGTACTTC. Translation gives CASSSGTSGNYEQYF. The genes are TRBV6-5 and TRBJ2-5, with 13 bases that match TRBD2. With the DNA end fitting TRBJ2-7 better, the J assignment may be wrong. The CDR3 sequence is 15 residues long. Germline lookup yields CDR1 MNHEY and CDR2 SVGAGI.

The chain employs TRBV5-1 and TRBJ2-2, with D uncertain. Germline assignment: CDR1 SGHRS and CDR2 YFSETQ. The CDR3 covers 12 residues. Trimming took 4 bases from V and 1 from J, leaving 2 bases between them. In nucleotides, the CDR3 is TGCGCCAGCAGCCGGAACACCGGGGAGCTGTTTTTT. This gives the protein CASSRNTGELFF.

The chain employs TRBV10-1 and TRBJ1-5, with TRBD1 as a possible D gene (5 bases). Germline V gene lookup returns CDR1 WNHNN and CDR2 SYGVQD (reference sequence). The CDR3 consists of 15 residues. V was trimmed by 3 bases and J by 0 bases, leaving 9 bases between them. CDR3 residues: CASSDSGNSNQPQHF. Written as DNA, the CDR3 is TGCGCCAGCAGTGATTCAGGGAATAGCAATCAGCCCCAGCATTTT.

The gene calls are TRBV27 and TRBJ1-1, with D hard to call. Per germline, CDR1 MNHEY and CDR2 SMNVEV (reference sequence). CDR3 length equals 13 residues. Trimming shortened V by 0 bases and J by 7 bases, and 9 bases separated the two germline ends. CDR3 nucleotides: TGTGCCAGCAGTTTATCAGAGCGAAATGAAGCTTTCTTT. Residues: CASSLSERNEAFF.

V usage is TRBV5-4 and J usage is TRBJ1-3; D perhaps matches TRBD1 (5 bases). V shed 4 bases and J shed 4 bases, with 21 bases lying between them. This CDR3 is 17 amino acids long. The germline V gene has CDR1 SGHNT and CDR2 YYREEE (reference sequence). CDR3 coding DNA: TGTGCCAGCAGCCCCGGCCCAGGGCCCTGGGCCGGAAACACCATATATTTT. It translates to CASSPGPGPWAGNTIYF.

The chain combines TRBV2 with TRBJ1-1; TRBD1 aligns across 8 bases. Per germline, CDR1 SNHLY and CDR2 FYNNEI. The ends lost 5 bases at V and 1 base at J; junction bases unmatched: 3. The CDR3 runs 14 residues. CDR3 sequence (DNA): TGTGCCAGCAGTTTCCAGGGGGCGAACACTGAAGCTTTCTTT. This gives the protein CASSFQGANTEAFF.

On this clone: A junction end diverges from the germline sequence, so it may reflect a read error. This sequence joins TRBV18 and TRBJ2-1; D possibly corresponds to TRBD1 (6 bases). There are 17 residues in the CDR3. Germline CDR1 and CDR2: KGHSH and LQKENI. The CDR3 region is CVSSPLGHPRSYNEQFF. The CDR3 nucleotides read TGTGTCAGCTCACCCCTGGGACACCCCCGCTCCTACAATGAGCAGTTCTTC.

The V and J genes are TRBV11-2 and TRBJ2-3; no reliable D call. V was shortened by 10 bases and J by 1 base, with 6 bases between the two germline ends. CDR3 length: 11 residues. Germline CDR1 reads SGHAT; CDR2 reads FQNNGV. In DNA, the CDR3 is TGTGCCATTTCGGGCACAGATACGCAGTATTTT. This gives the protein CAISGTDTQYF.

V usage is TRBV13 and J usage is TRBJ2-2; tentative D call: TRBD2 (5 bases). In germline, CDR1 is PRHDT, CDR2 FYEKMQ (reference sequence). The length of the CDR3 is 14 residues. V was trimmed by 4 bases and J by 5 bases, leaving 11 bases between them. This CDR3 is CASSSGRRTGELFF. The CDR3 nucleotides are TGTGCCAGCAGCTCAGGACGGAGGACCGGGGAGCTGTTTTTT.

J is TRBJ2-1 and V is TRBV7-2; 10 nucleotides agree with TRBD1. CDR3 length: 16 residues. Per the germline V gene, CDR1 is SGHTA and CDR2 is FQGNSA. V gave up 5 bases and J gave up 7 bases; unmatched junction bases: 11. Here the CDR3 reads CASSVTRDRGVNEQFF. Written as DNA, the CDR3 is TGTGCCAGCAGCGTAACACGGGACAGGGGAGTAAATGAGCAGTTCTTC.

The rearrangement uses TRBV9 and TRBJ1-1, with D uncertain. CDR1 is SGDLS, CDR2 YYNGEE, per germline. This CDR3 region has 13 residues. V lost 0 bases, J lost 8 bases, and 11 bases lay in between. The CDR3 DNA follows: TGTGCCAGCAGCGTAGGAGCCGGTCGAGAAGCTTTCTTT. Translation: CASSVGAGREAFF.

The rearrangement joins TRBV29-1 to TRBJ1-2, with 9 bases matching TRBD1. Germline CDR1 reads SQVTM; CDR2 reads ANQGSEA. This CDR3 contains 11 residues. V was pared by 7 bases and J by 8 bases, with 5 bases of the junction left unmatched. Here the CDR3 reads CSGTGGRGYTF. CDR3 sequence (DNA): TGCAGCGGAACAGGGGGCCGAGGCTACACCTTC.

CDR3 bases: TGTGCCAGCAGTTTATTCACAGAAGGCGAAAAACTGTTTTTT. Translating it yields CASSLFTEGEKLFF. The V call is TRBV28, the J call TRBJ1-4, with D unclear. Germline-derived CDR1 and CDR2 are MDHEN and SYDVKM. The CDR3 is 14 residues long. Trimming removed 1 base at V and 8 bases at J, with 11 bases between.

The gene calls are TRBV6-1 and TRBJ1-5, with D unresolved. The length of the CDR3 is 15 residues. Germline lookup yields CDR1 MNHNS and CDR2 SASEGT. Trimming took off 2 bases at V and 6 bases at J, with 14 bases between the two ends. CDR3: CASSELGGGGQPQHF. For the CDR3, the DNA is TGTGCCAGCAGTGAACTAGGCGGAGGCGGTCAGCCCCAGCATTTT.

The chain joins TRBV30 to TRBJ1-5, with D tentatively TRBD1 (5 bases). There are 15 residues in the CDR3. V was pared by 7 bases and J by 0 bases, with 16 bases between. Per the germline V gene, CDR1 is GTSNPN and CDR2 is SVGIG (reference sequence). The CDR3 reads CAYQGMNYSNQPQHF. The CDR3 DNA is TGTGCCTACCAGGGCATGAATTATAGCAATCAGCCCCAGCATTTT.

The V call is TRBV18, the J call TRBJ2-5; 10 bases map to TRBD1. The germline gives CDR1 KGHSH, CDR2 LQKENI. CDR3 length: 14 residues. Germline trimming cut 3 bases from V and 3 bases from J; bases unmatched to any gene: 1. As DNA, the CDR3 is TGTGCCAGCTCACCGGGACAGGGGAAAGAGACCCAGTACTTC. This sequence encodes CASSPGQGKETQYF.